These 26 T cell receptor beta chains originate from one sample sequenced in a study of metastatic and nonmetastatic thyroid tumors. No treatment had been given to any patient before thyroid surgery. MiXCR reprocessed the PCR reads for TCRdb. Of under 15,000 clones in the sample, 28% were seen once. The sequencing sample was made of tumor tissue. Every receptor here comes from a female donor with papillary thyroid cancer or a benign thyroid nodule (not recorded which). Some clones in this sample may be carry-over from other donors' samples.

Turning to this clone: Mismatch with germline at one junction end may stem from a read error. V is TRBV24-1 and J is TRBJ1-1, with a possible D match to TRBD1 (5 bases). CDR3 length: 14 amino acids. The germline gives CDR1 KGHDR, CDR2 SFDVKD. The CDR3 bases are TGTGTCACCCGCGGGGTAGGGTGGGGGACTGAAGCTTTCTTT. Translating it yields CVTRGVGWGTEAFF.

This clone came up a few times. J is TRBJ1-2 and V is TRBV19; D is ambiguous. Looked up from germline, CDR1 is LNHDA and CDR2 is SQIVND (reference sequence). The V and J ends lost 3 bases and 8 bases respectively, with 16 bases between them. The CDR3 covers 14 residues. This chain's CDR3 is CASSIVSDLYGYTF. CDR3 DNA: TGTGCCAGTAGTATCGTCAGTGACCTCTACGGCTACACCTTC.

This clone was found many times. This rearrangement joins TRBV28 to TRBJ2-1; the match to TRBD1 covers 7 bases. V lost 5 bases to trimming and J lost 0 bases; unmatched junction nucleotides: 10. CDR1 MDHEN and CDR2 SYDVKM come from the germline V gene. The CDR3 is 17 residues long. The CDR3 nucleotides are TGTGCCAGCAGTGGGCGTCCTGGGACAGCCTCCTACAATGAGCAGTTCTTC. It yields the protein CASSGRPGTASYNEQFF.

This clone occurred a few times. One end of the junction is discordant with germline, which a read error may explain. The chain recombines TRBV15 with TRBJ1-1; the D gene is possibly TRBD1 (5 bases). Germline assignment: CDR1 LNHNV and CDR2 YYDKDF (reference sequence). The CDR3 totals 12 residues. CDR3 sequence reads: CATTKLGAEDFF. As DNA, the CDR3 is TGTGCCACCACCAAGTTAGGGGCTGAAGATTTCTTT. The complete variable domain, with remaining parts taken from reference TRBV15 and TRBJ1-1, reads DAMVIQNPRYQVTQFGKPVTLSCSQTLNHNVMYWYQQKSSQAPKLLFHYYDKDFNNEADTPDNFQSRRPNTSFCFLDIRSPGLGDTAMYLCATTKLGAEDFFGQGTRLTVV.

Points on this clone: Possible read error: a much larger clone is one base away. The V call is TRBV10-2, the J call TRBJ1-1; D might be TRBD1 (5 bases). The CDR3 runs 13 residues. Germline values: CDR1 WSHSY, CDR2 SAAADI. Deletions cut 10 bases from V and 4 bases from J, with 16 bases between. CDR3 loop: CANAEGSVTEAFF. The CDR3, as DNA: TGCGCCAACGCCGAGGGGTCGGTCACTGAAGCTTTCTTT.

The rearrangement uses TRBV11-3 and TRBJ2-7; the match to TRBD1 covers 7 bases. The V gene end was trimmed by 5 bases and the J gene end by 3 bases; junction bases not matched to a gene: 7. There are 14 residues in the CDR3. CDR1 and CDR2 (germline): SGHNT, YENEEA. CDR3 region: CASSHRQGRYEQYF. CDR3 sequence (DNA): TGTGCCAGCAGCCACCGACAGGGCCGCTACGAGCAGTACTTC.

By frequency in the sample, this clone is medium-sized. The chain employs TRBV4-1 and TRBJ1-4; no clear D. V was pared by 4 bases and J by 8 bases, with 5 bases between. CDR1 is MGHRA, CDR2 YSYEKL, per germline. The CDR3 extends over 11 amino acids. CDR3 sequence reads: CASSRGEKLFF. In DNA form, the CDR3 reads TGCGCCAGCAGCCGTGGAGAAAAACTGTTTTTT.

Judged by abundance, this clone is medium-sized (0.01 to 0.1%). The sample holds other DNA sequences that translate to the same CDR3. This chain uses TRBV20-1 with TRBJ2-7; 9 positions match TRBD2. Losses at the gene ends were 4 bases for V and 2 bases for J; bases not matched to a gene: 6. The CDR3 has 14 residues. CDR1 DFQATT and CDR2 SNEGSKA come from the germline V gene (reference sequence). The CDR3 bases are TGCAGTGCTACCGGGACTAGCATAGCCTACGAGCAGTACTTC. This gives the protein CSATGTSIAYEQYF.

This clone was observed many times. V is TRBV5-4 and J is TRBJ2-5, with 14 bases aligning to TRBD2. The CDR3 has 15 amino acids. The germline V gene encodes CDR1 SGHNT and CDR2 YYREEE (reference sequence). V shed 4 bases, J shed 5 bases, and the junction held 4 bases outside the gene matches. Here the CDR3 reads CASSGGLAGVETQYF. The CDR3 DNA is TGTGCCAGCAGCGGGGGACTAGCGGGAGTGGAGACCCAGTACTTC.

This sequence joins TRBV30 and TRBJ2-5; D call uncertain. CDR1 is GTSNPN, CDR2 SVGIG, per germline (reference sequence). V was trimmed by 0 bases and J by 5 bases, leaving 10 bases between them. The CDR3 sequence is 13 residues long. The CDR3 DNA sequence: TGTGCCTGGAGTGTGAGAGGCTACGAGACCCAGTACTTC. Translation: CAWSVRGYETQYF.

The J gene is TRBJ2-2, the V gene TRBV12-3 or TRBV12-4; weak D call: TRBD2 (6 bases). The CDR3 loop spans 14 amino acids. V was cut by 6 bases and J by 6 bases, with 14 bases left in between. CDR3: CASRPLLASGELFF. The CDR3 DNA is TGTGCCAGCAGGCCCCTACTAGCTTCCGGGGAGCTGTTTTTT.

This clone rates as medium-sized. The chain joins TRBV28 to TRBJ2-2; TRBD2 might be the D (6 bases). Germline-derived CDR1 and CDR2 are MDHEN and SYDVKM. V was trimmed by 2 bases and J by 9 bases, leaving 16 bases between them. This CDR3 has 15 residues. CDR3 DNA sequence: TGTGCCAGCAGTTTAAGATCCGGGAGTCTCAGGGAGCTGTTTTTT. As protein: CASSLRSGSLRELFF.

This clone was detected many times. The CDR3 sequence is CASSLRGGRGGTDTQYF. Written as DNA, the CDR3 is TGTGCCAGCAGCCTCAGGGGGGGACGCGGAGGCACAGATACGCAGTATTTT. This sequence joins TRBV11-2 and TRBJ2-3; D is possibly TRBD1 or TRBD2 (7 bases each). Germline CDR1 and CDR2: SGHAT and FQNNGV. The germline V and J ends were trimmed by 5 bases and 1 base, with 19 bases remaining between them. This CDR3 has 17 residues.

This clone rates as medium-sized. This rearrangement joins TRBV6-2 or TRBV6-3 to TRBJ1-5; TRBD1 matches 9 bases. Germline CDR1 and CDR2: MNHEY and SVGEGT. The CDR3 is made up of 15 amino acids. V shed 5 bases, J shed 1 base, and the junction held 3 bases outside the gene matches. CDR3 protein: CASSGGTGSNQPQHF. CDR3 bases: TGTGCCAGCAGTGGGGGGACAGGGAGCAATCAGCCCCAGCATTTT.

This clone was counted only a few times. This rearrangement joins TRBV6-1 to TRBJ2-2; D may be TRBD1 or TRBD2 (5 bases each). Germline CDR1 MNHNS, CDR2 SASEGT. Trimming shortened V by 2 bases and J by 3 bases, and 16 bases separated the two germline ends. The CDR3 sequence is 17 residues long. CDR3 coding DNA: TGTGCCAGCAGTGAACCGCTTGGGACGAGTTACACCGGGGAGCTGTTTTTT. This sequence encodes CASSEPLGTSYTGELFF.

By frequency in the sample, this clone is medium-sized (0.01 to 0.1%). The chain combines TRBV7-9 with TRBJ2-7, with D hard to call. The CDR3 is made up of 11 amino acids. Looked up from germline, CDR1 is SEHNR and CDR2 is FQNEAQ (reference sequence). Trimming left V 6 bases short and J 6 bases short, with 9 bases between. For the CDR3, the DNA is TGTGCCAGCAGTTTCCTGAGCGAGCAGTACTTC. Protein sequence: CASSFLSEQYF.

Many counts were recorded for this clone. The V gene is TRBV28, the J gene TRBJ2-5; no definite D call. With 5 bases removed from V and 3 bases from J, the gap between germline ends came to 7 bases. The germline V gene encodes CDR1 MDHEN and CDR2 SYDVKM. The CDR3 runs to 12 residues. CDR3 sequence (DNA): TGTGCCAGCAGTCGGACGGAAGAGACCCAGTACTTC. The encoded protein is CASSRTEETQYF.

The rearrangement uses TRBV18 and TRBJ2-2; 9 nucleotides match TRBD1. The V gene's germline CDR1 is KGHSH and CDR2 LQKENI. Unmatched junction bases numbered 6, after V lost 4 bases and J lost 3 bases. The CDR3 is made up of 16 amino acids. CDR3 in amino acids: CASSQTGGADTGELFF. The CDR3 DNA reads TGTGCCAGCTCACAAACAGGGGGCGCCGACACCGGGGAGCTGTTTTTT.

This chain uses TRBV5-1 with TRBJ2-7; no reliable D call. Germline CDR1 is SGHRS and CDR2 is YFSETQ. Trimming left V 1 base short and J 2 bases short, with 13 bases between. This CDR3 is built from 15 residues. CDR3 protein: CASSLSRLWTYEQYF. The DNA for the CDR3 is TGCGCCAGCAGCTTGTCCCGTCTGTGGACCTACGAGCAGTACTTC.

Ten or more counts support this clone. Just one base apart from a much larger clone, this may be a read error. The chain uses TRBV30 and TRBJ2-3; D is possibly TRBD1 (7 bases). The CDR3 runs to 12 residues. The germline gives CDR1 GTSNPN, CDR2 SVGIG (reference sequence). Deletions cut 6 bases from V and 5 bases from J, with 12 bases between. The CDR3, as DNA: TGTGCCTGCTTCCAGGGGGGAGATACGCAGTATTTT. Translation: CACFQGGDTQYF.

Ten or more counts support this clone. In the same sample, other DNA sequences code for this CDR3. The gene calls are TRBV9 and TRBJ1-6; D is undetermined. Germline V gene sequence: CDR1 SGDLS, CDR2 YYNGEE. The CDR3 is 13 residues long. With 2 bases removed from V and 7 bases from J, the gap between germline ends came to 7 bases. This chain's CDR3 is CASSVQDNSPLHF. The CDR3 DNA reads as TGTGCCAGCAGCGTTCAGGACAATTCACCCCTCCACTTT.

Here the CDR3 reads CASSLPPGHGIQPQHF. DNA of the CDR3: TGTGCCAGCAGCCTTCCCCCGGGACATGGCATCCAGCCCCAGCATTTT. The chain joins TRBV12-3 or TRBV12-4 to TRBJ1-5; weak D call: TRBD1 (6 bases). Trimming took 6 bases from V and 7 from J, leaving 22 bases between them. CDR3 length: 16 amino acids.

The chain links TRBV3-1 to TRBJ2-5; 9 bases agree with TRBD2. The CDR3 extends over 17 amino acids. Germline CDR1 is LGHDT and CDR2 is YNNKEL (reference sequence). V shed 3 bases and J 7 bases; nucleotides not matched to a gene: 15. CDR3 sequence: CASSHEGGLAHRGTQYF. CDR3 DNA: TGTGCCAGCAGCCACGAAGGGGGACTAGCCCACCGGGGGACCCAGTACTTC.

By its share, this clone is medium-sized (0.01 to 0.1%). J is TRBJ1-6 and V is TRBV30; D possibly corresponds to TRBD1 (5 bases). The germline V gene encodes CDR1 GTSNPN and CDR2 SVGIG (reference sequence). Trimming stripped 2 bases from V and 8 bases from J, with 10 bases between. The CDR3 contains 13 residues. The CDR3 is CAWSQGRDSPLHF. CDR3 DNA sequence: TGTGCCTGGAGTCAGGGTCGGGATTCACCCCTCCACTTT.

This clone occurred many times. The V call is TRBV18, the J call TRBJ2-3, with D unclear. Germline CDR1 reads KGHSH; CDR2 reads LQKENI. The CDR3 is made up of 12 amino acids. V was shortened by 6 bases and J by 4 bases, with 8 bases between the two germline ends. The CDR3 DNA follows: TGTGCCAGCTCCTCACTCGCAGATACGCAGTATTTT. Amino acids: CASSSLADTQYF.

This clone was seen ten or more times. The gene calls are TRBV6-2 or TRBV6-3 and TRBJ2-5; possibly TRBD1 for D (6 bases). Germline V gives CDR1 MNHEY, CDR2 SVGEGT. The CDR3 sequence is 14 residues long. The ends were cut back, 10 bases at V and 0 bases at J, with 15 bases in the middle. DNA of the CDR3: TGTGCCACCGATCTGGACAGCAACCAAGAGACCCAGTACTTC. This encodes CATDLDSNQETQYF.